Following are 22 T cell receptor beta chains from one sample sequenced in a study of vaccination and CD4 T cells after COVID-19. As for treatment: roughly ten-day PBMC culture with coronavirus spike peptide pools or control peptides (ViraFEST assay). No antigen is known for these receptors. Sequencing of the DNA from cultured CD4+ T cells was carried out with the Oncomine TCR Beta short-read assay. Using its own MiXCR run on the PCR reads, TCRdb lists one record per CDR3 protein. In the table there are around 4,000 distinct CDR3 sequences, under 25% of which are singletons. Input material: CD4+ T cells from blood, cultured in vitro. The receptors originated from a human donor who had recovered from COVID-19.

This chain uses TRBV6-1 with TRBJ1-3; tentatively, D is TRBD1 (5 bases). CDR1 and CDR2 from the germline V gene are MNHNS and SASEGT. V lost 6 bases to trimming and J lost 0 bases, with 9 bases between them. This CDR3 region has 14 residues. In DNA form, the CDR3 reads TGTGCCAGCAGCTCAGGGTTCTCTGGAAACACCATATATTTT. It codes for CASSSGFSGNTIYF.

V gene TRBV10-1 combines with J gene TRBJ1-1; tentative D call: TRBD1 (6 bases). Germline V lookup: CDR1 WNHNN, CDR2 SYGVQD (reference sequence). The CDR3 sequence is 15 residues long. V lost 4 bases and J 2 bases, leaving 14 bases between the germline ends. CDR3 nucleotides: TGCGCCAGCAGTGCGACAGGCTCCCCTAACACTGAAGCTTTCTTT. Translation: CASSATGSPNTEAFF.

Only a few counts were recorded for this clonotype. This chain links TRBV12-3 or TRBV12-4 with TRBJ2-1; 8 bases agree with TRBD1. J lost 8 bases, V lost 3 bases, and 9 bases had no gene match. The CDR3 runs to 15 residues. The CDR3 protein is CASSFSLDRADEQFF. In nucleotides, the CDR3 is TGTGCCAGCAGTTTTAGCCTGGACAGGGCTGATGAGCAGTTCTTC.

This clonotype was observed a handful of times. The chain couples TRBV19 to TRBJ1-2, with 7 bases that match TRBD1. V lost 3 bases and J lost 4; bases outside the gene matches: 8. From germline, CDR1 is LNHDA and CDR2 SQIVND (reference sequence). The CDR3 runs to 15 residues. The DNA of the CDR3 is TGTGCCAGTAGTATTCCCCGACAGGGACTCTATGGCTACACCTTC. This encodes CASSIPRQGLYGYTF.

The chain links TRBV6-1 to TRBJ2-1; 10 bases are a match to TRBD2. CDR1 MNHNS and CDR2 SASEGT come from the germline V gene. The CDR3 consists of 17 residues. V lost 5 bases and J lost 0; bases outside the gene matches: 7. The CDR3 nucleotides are TGTGCCAGCAGTAAACTAGCGGGGCACAGCTCCTACAATGAGCAGTTCTTC. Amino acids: CASSKLAGHSSYNEQFF.

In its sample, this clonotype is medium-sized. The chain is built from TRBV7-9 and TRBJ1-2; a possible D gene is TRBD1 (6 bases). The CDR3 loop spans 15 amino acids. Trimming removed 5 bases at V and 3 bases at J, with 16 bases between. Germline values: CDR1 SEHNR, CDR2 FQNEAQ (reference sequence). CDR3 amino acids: CASSPQRTEDYGYTF. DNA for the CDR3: TGTGCCAGCAGCCCACAACGGACAGAGGACTATGGCTACACCTTC.

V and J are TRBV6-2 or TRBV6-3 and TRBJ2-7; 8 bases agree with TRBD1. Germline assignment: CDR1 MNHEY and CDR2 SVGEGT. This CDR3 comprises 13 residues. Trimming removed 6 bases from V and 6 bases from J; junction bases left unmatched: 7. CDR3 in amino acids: CASRGTGNTEQYF. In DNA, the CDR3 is TGTGCCAGCAGGGGGACAGGAAATACCGAGCAGTACTTC.

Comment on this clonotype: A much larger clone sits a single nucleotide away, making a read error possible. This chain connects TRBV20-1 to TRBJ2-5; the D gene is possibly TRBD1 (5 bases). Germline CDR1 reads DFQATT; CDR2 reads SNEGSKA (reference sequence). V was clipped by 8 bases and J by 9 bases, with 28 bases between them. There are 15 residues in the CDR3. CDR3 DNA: TGCAGTACCATGAGTGGGCAGGACAAAATTTCGGCCCAGTACTTC. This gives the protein CSTMSGQDKISAQYF.

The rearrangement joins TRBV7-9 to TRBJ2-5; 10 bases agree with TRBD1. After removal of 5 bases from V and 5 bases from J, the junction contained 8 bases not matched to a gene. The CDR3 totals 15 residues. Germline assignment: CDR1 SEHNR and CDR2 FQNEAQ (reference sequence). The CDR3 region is CASSRDRGSLETQYF. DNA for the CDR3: TGTGCCAGCAGCCGGGACAGGGGATCACTGGAGACCCAGTACTTC.

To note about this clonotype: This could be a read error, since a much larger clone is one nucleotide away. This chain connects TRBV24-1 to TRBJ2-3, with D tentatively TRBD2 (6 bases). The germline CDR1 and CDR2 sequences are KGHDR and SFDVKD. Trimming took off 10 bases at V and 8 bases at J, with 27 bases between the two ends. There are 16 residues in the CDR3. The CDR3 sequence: CATNPIAVGQWGTQYF. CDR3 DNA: TGTGCCACAAACCCCATAGCGGTGGGGCAATGGGGTACGCAGTATTTT.

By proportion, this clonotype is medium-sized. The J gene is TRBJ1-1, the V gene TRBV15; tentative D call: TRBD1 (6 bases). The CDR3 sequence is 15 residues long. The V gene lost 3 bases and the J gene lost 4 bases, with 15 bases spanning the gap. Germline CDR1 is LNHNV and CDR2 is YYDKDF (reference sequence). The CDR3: CATSRKRGSGTEAFF. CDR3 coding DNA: TGTGCCACCAGCAGGAAGAGGGGGTCGGGCACTGAAGCTTTCTTT.

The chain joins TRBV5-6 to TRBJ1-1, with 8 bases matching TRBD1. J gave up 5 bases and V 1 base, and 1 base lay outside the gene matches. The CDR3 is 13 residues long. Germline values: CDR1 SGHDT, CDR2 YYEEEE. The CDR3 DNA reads TGTGCCAGCAGCTTGAGACAGGGGACTGAAGCTTTCTTT. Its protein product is CASSLRQGTEAFF.

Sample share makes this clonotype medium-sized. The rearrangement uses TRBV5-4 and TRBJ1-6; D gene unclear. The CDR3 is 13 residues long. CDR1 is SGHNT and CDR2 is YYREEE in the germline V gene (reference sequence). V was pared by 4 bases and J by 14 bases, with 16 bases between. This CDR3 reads CASSPGPERTLHF. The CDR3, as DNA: TGTGCCAGCAGCCCCGGGCCAGAAAGGACCCTCCACTTT.

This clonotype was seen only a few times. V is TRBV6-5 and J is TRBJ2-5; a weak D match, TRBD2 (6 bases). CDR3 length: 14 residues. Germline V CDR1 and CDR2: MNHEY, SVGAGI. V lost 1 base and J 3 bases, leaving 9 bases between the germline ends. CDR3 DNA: TGTGCCAGCAGTTACTTTTCTAGCGAAGAGACCCAGTACTTC. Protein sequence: CASSYFSSEETQYF.

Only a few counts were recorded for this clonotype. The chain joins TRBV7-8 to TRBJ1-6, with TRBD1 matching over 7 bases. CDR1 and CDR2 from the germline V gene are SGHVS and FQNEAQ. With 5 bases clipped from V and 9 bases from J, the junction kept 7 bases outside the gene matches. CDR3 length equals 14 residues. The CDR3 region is CASSKDRAGSPLHF. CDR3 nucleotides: TGTGCCAGCAGCAAAGACAGGGCGGGTTCACCCCTCCACTTT.

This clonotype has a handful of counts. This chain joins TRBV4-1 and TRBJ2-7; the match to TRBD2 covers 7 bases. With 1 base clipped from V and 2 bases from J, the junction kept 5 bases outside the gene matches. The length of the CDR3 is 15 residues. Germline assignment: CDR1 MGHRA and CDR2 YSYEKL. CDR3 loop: CASSQAGTTTYEQYF. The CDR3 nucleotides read TGCGCCAGCAGCCAAGCCGGGACTACTACCTACGAGCAGTACTTC.

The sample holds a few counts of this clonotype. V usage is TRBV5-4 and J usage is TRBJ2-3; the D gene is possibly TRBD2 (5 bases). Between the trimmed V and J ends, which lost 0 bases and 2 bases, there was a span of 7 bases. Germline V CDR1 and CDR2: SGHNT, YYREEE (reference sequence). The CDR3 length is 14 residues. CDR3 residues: CASSLGGLTDTQYF. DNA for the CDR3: TGTGCCAGCAGCTTGGGCGGGCTCACAGATACGCAGTATTTT.

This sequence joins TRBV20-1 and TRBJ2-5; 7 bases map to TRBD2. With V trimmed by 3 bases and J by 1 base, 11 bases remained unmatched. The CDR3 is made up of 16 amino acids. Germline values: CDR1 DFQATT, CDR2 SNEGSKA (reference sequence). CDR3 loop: CSASPPSGRLQETQYF. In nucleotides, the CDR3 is TGCAGTGCTAGTCCCCCCTCCGGGAGGCTCCAAGAGACCCAGTACTTC.

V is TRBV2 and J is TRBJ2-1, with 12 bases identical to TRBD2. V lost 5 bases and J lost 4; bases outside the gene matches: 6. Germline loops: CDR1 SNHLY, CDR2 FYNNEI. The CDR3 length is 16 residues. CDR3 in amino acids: CASSRLAGVKYNEQFF. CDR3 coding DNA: TGTGCCAGCAGTCGACTAGCGGGGGTTAAATACAATGAGCAGTTCTTC.

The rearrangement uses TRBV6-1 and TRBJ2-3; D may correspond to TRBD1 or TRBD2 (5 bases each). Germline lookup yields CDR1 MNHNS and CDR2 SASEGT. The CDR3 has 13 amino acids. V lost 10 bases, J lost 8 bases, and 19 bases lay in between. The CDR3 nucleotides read TGTGCCACCCGGGGCACGGGAAGAGGTACGCAGTATTTT. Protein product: CATRGTGRGTQYF.

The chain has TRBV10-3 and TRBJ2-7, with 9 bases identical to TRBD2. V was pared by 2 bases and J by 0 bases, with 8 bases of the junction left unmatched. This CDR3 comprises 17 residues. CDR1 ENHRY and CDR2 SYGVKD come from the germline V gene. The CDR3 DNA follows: TGTGCCATCAGTGAGGTGCTAGCGGGGCCTCGCTCCTACGAGCAGTACTTC. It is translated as CAISEVLAGPRSYEQYF.

CDR3: CSARVGGAPYEQYF. In nucleotides, the CDR3 is TGCAGTGCTAGAGTCGGGGGGGCCCCCTACGAGCAGTACTTC. The chain carries TRBV20-1 and TRBJ2-7, with 8 bases fitting TRBD2. Germline loops: CDR1 DFQATT, CDR2 SNEGSKA (reference sequence). The CDR3 has 14 residues. V shed 1 base, J shed 2 bases, and the junction held 4 bases outside the gene matches.